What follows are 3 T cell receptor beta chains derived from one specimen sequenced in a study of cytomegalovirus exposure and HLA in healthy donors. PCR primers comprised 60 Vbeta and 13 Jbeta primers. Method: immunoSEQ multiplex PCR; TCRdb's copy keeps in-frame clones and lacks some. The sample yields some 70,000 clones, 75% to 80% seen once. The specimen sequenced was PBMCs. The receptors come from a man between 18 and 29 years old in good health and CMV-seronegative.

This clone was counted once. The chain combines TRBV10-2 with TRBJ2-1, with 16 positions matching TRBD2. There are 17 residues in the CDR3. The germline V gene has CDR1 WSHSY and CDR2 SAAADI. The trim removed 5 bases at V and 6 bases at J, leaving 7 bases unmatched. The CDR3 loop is CASSNGGLAGGPNEQFF. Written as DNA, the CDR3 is TGCGCCAGCAGTAACGGGGGACTAGCGGGGGGGCCCAATGAGCAGTTCTTC.

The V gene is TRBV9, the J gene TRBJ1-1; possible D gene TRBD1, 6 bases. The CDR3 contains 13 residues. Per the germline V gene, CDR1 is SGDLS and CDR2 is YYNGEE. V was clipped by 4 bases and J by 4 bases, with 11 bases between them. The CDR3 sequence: CASSLGGGTEAFF. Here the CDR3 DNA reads TGTGCCAGCAGCCTAGGGGGAGGCACTGAAGCTTTCTTT.

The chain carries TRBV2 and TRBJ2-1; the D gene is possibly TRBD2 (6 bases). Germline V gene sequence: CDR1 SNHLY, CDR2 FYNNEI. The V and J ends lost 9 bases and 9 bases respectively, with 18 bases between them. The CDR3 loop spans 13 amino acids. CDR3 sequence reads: CASAAGPAIEQFF. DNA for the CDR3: TGTGCCAGTGCGGCGGGGCCTGCCATTGAGCAGTTCTTC.